This T cell receptor beta chain was observed in a study of T-cell memory formation after mild COVID-19 (dated by TCRdb to the early 2020s). The study in broad terms: TCR sequence clusters from the two donors were largely donor specific. In two donors, T-cell clones that expanded and contracted after mild COVID-19 were tracked by sequencing TCRalpha and TCRbeta repertoires over time. The cohort comprised two young, previously healthy adult volunteers, one female and one male. Study-wide conclusions, independent of this receptor: Some responding clones were found in pre-infection memory, which suggests that pre-existing cross-reactive memory T cells took part in the SARS-CoV-2 response. From day 15 to 85, contracting clones showed balanced CD4/CD8 phenotypes, whereas a second wave of clones that expanded from day 15 to 37 leaned towards CD4+. The study covered only two mild cases, and larger cohorts including severe cases with pre-infection samples were considered necessary. Contracting CD4+ clones were found mainly in CM and EM memory subsets, while CD8+ clones were enriched in EMRA. The second-wave clones that peaked on day 37 were not confirmed to be SARS-CoV-2 specific.

The CDR3 goes from the cysteine to the phenylalanine over 15 residues. Only the CDR3 portion is preserved as DNA: 45 bases, with reading frame beginning at the first base. From a lookup of the germline V gene, CDR1 and CDR2 are MGHDK and SYGVNS. Trimming takes 3 bases from V and 0 bases from J, and the germline ends sit 6 bases apart. The table lists this clonotype with a few counts. The specificity of this receptor is unknown. Base-call qualities are not available, and no considerably larger clone is one nucleotide away. PBMCs were isolated by Ficoll-Paque density gradient centrifugation. Sequencing was carried out with an Illumina NovaSeq 6000. TCRalpha and TCRbeta cDNA libraries were built by 5'RACE with constant-segment primers, adding sample barcodes and unique molecular identifiers. RNA was extracted from every sample with Trizol reagent. Libraries were amplified in two PCR steps, with a second sample barcode and Illumina TruSeq adapters added in the second step. Sequencing of libraries was performed on an Illumina NovaSeq with 2 x 150 bp paired-end reads. The published analysis was carried out like this. With migec v1.2.7, reads were demultiplexed and then collapsed into UMI-guided consensus sequences. Using mixcr v2.1.11, the UMI consensuses were aligned to TRA and TRB V and J templates and assembled into clonotypes. Expanded or contracted clonotypes were those called significant by both edgeR and NoisET, with noise models trained on biological replicates. edgeR calls used a false discovery rate-adjusted p below 0.01 and a log2 fold-change threshold of 1. As an exploratory analysis of dynamics, PCA with hierarchical clustering was applied to max-normalized trajectories of the 1000 most abundant clonotypes. Separately sequenced CD4+ and CD8+ repertoires were used to assign a CD4 or CD8 phenotype to each responding clone. TCRdb reran the public reads through fastp at Q25 and MiXCR, keeping productive beta chains. Rows are unified per CDR3 protein, each entry keeping the most common DNA and genes. TCRdb assigned the V and J calls; the authors' analysis was not used. The sample has roughly 340,000 distinct CDR3 sequences on record, approximately 15% of them singletons. In total, the top ten clones hold about a fifth of the sample.

The clonotype comes from a man aged 18 to 35 who had mild COVID-19 (a few samples of this study predate the infection). The sample titles of this study are shuffled in the database, so cell type and time point are left out; the donor was told from shared clones. The sequenced sample consisted of PBMCs or a T cell subset sorted from them (not recorded which). The rearrangement combines TRBV25-1 with TRBJ1-6; the D gene remains uncertain. CDR3 reads: CASSDKSSYNSPLHF. The nucleotides read TGTGCCAGCAGTGATAAGAGCTCCTATAATTCACCCCTCCACTTT.